These 6 T cell receptor beta chains came from one sample sequenced in a study of technical replicates of blood from a handful of donors. Assay used: immunoSEQ multiplex PCR; TCRdb lists only in-frame clones, some missing. The sample contains roughly 80,000 clones, less than 95% of which appear only once. Sequenced sample: T cells isolated from PBMCs. The receptors originated from a human donor in good health.

This sequence joins TRBV6-1 and TRBJ1-5, with unresolved D. CDR1 is MNHNS, CDR2 SASEGT, per germline. The length of the CDR3 is 15 residues. V was trimmed by 4 bases and J by 1 base, leaving 11 bases between them. The CDR3 nucleotides read TGTGCCAGCAGTGTTCACAGCCCGAGCAATCAGCCCCAGCATTTT. Amino acid sequence: CASSVHSPSNQPQHF.

V and J are TRBV9 and TRBJ2-2, with TRBD2 identical over 7 bases. J lost 1 base, V lost 3 bases, and 6 bases had no gene match. The CDR3 is made up of 16 amino acids. The germline V gene encodes CDR1 SGDLS and CDR2 YYNGEE. The CDR3 is CASSGGASGNTGELFF. CDR3 nucleotide sequence: TGTGCCAGCAGCGGAGGGGCTAGCGGGAACACCGGGGAGCTGTTTTTT.

In this sample, this clone turned up once. Here the CDR3 DNA reads TGTGCCAGCAGGCCGGGACAGGTCGTCTATGGCTACACCTTC. Its protein is CASRPGQVVYGYTF. The chain employs TRBV13 and TRBJ1-2, with 8 bases fitting TRBD1. With 6 bases clipped from V and 4 bases from J, the junction kept 7 bases outside the gene matches. The CDR3 runs 14 residues. Germline V CDR1 and CDR2: PRHDT, FYEKMQ (reference sequence).

The chain carries TRBV28 and TRBJ2-5, with a weak D call TRBD1 (6 bases). Per the germline V gene, CDR1 is MDHEN and CDR2 is SYDVKM. V lost 2 bases and J 2 bases, leaving 12 bases between the germline ends. This CDR3 spans 15 amino acids. The CDR3 DNA follows: TGTGCCAGCAGTTTAGGGCCGGGACAACAAGAGACCCAGTACTTC. This codes for CASSLGPGQQETQYF.

The V gene is TRBV25-1, the J gene TRBJ2-7, with a weak D call TRBD1 (7 bases). Trimming removed 5 bases from V and 1 base from J, with 18 bases in between. Germline values: CDR1 MGHDK, CDR2 SYGVNS. The CDR3 consists of 16 residues. DNA for the CDR3: TGTGCCAGCAGTCCAAAGGGGGCCGCGGGGTCCTACGAGCAGTACTTC. This gives the protein CASSPKGAAGSYEQYF.

V usage is TRBV30 and J usage is TRBJ2-4; D is possibly TRBD1 (6 bases). The CDR3 totals 17 residues. Trimming removed 1 base from V and 0 bases from J, with 16 bases in between. Looked up from germline, CDR1 is GTSNPN and CDR2 is SVGIG (reference sequence). The CDR3 region has the DNA TGTGCCTGGAGTGCAGGGACATTAGGGATAGCCAAAAACATTCAGTACTTC. This gives the protein CAWSAGTLGIAKNIQYF.